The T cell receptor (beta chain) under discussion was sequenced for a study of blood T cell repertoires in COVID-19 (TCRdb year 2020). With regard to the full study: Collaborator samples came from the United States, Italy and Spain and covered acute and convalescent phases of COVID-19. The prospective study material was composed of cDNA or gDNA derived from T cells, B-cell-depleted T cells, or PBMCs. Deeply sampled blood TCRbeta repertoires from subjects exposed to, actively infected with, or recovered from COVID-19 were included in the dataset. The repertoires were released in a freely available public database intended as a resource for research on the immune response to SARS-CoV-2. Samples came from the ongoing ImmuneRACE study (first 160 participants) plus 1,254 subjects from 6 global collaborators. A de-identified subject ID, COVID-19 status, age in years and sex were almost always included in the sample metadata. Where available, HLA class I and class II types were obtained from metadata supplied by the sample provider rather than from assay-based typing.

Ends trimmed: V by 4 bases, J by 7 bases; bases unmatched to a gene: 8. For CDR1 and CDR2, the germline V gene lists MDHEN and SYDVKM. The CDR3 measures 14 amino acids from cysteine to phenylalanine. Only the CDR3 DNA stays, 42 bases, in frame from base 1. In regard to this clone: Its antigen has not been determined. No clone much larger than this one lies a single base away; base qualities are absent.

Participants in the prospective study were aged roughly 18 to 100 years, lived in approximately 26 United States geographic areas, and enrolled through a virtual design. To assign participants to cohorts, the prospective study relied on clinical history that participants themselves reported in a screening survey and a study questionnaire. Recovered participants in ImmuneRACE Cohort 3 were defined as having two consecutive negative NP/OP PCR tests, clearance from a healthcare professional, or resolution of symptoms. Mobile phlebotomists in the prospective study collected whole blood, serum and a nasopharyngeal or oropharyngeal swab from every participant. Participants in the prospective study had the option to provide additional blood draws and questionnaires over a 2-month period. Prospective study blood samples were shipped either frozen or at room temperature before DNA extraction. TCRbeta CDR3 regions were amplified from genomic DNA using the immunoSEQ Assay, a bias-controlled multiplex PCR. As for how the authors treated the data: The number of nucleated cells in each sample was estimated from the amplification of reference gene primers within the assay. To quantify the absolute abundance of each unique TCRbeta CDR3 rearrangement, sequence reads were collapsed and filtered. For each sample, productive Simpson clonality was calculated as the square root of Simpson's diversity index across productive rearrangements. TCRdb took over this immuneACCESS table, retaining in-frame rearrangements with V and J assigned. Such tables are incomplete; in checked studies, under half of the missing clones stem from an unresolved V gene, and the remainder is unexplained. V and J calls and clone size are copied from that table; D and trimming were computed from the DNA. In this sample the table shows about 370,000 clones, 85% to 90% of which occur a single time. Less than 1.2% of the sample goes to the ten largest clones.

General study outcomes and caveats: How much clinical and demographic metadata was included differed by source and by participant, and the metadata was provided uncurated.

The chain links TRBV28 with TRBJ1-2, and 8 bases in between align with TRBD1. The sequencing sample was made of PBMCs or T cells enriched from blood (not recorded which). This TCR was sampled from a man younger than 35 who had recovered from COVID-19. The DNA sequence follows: TGTGCCAGCAGTTCCGGACAGGGATTGATTGGCTACACCTTC. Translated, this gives CASSSGQGLIGYTF.